The rows below give T cell receptor beta chains drawn from one sample of a study of human T cells and chemical hapten exposure. In TCRdb, the RACE reads were re-called with MiXCR into one record per CDR3 protein. The sample has about 60,000 distinct CDR3 sequences; 9.3% are singletons. The sample in question was whole blood, obtained in connection with sensitization to the hapten diphenylcyclopropenone (DPC). These receptor sequences come from a woman aged 40 to 50 with alopecia areata. Some clones in this sample may be carry-over from other donors' samples. Both conserved end residues are part of each CDR3. The order of the fields is D gene, V gene, clone size, J gene, CDR3 protein, CDR3 DNA. D genes are given only for firm matches. Clone size is stated in some rows and not others, as once, few, many or a class when expanded.

.	TRBV21-1	many	TRBJ2-2	CASSAGAGELFF	TGTGCCAGCAGCGCGGGGGCCGGGGAGCTGTTTTTT
TRBD1	TRBV9	few	TRBJ2-5	CASSPTRTGMRETQYF	TGTGCCAGCAGCCCTACCCGGACAGGGATGCGAGAGACCCAGTACTTC
.	TRBV7-9	many	TRBJ1-1	CASRPDRFYTEAFF	TGTGCCAGCAGACCCGACAGATTTTACACTGAAGCTTTCTTT
.	TRBV4-1	many	TRBJ2-1	CASTKDYYNEQFF	TGCGCCAGCACGAAGGACTACTACAATGAGCAGTTCTTC
.	TRBV19	few	TRBJ2-3	CASSIVGITDTQYF	TGTGCCAGTAGTATTGTGGGTATCACAGATACGCAGTATTTT
TRBD2	TRBV7-8	many	TRBJ2-3	CASSLEGGGRTDTQYF	TGTGCCAGCAGCTTAGAAGGCGGGGGACGCACAGATACGCAGTATTTT
TRBD1	TRBV28	few	TRBJ2-7	CASRVDRGHRNEQYF	TGTGCCAGCAGAGTAGACAGGGGGCATCGGAACGAGCAGTACTTC
.	TRBV15	many	TRBJ1-6	CATSRVERSSPLHF	TGTGCCACCAGCAGAGTAGAAAGGAGTTCACCCCTCCACTTT
.	TRBV4-1	.	TRBJ2-1	CASSQDRGISGNEQFF	TGCGCCAGCAGCCAAGATAGGGGGATTAGTGGGAATGAGCAGTTCTTC
.	TRBV3-1	many	TRBJ2-1	CASSLGPPYNEQFF	TGTGCCAGCAGCTTAGGACCGCCCTACAATGAGCAGTTCTTC
TRBD1	TRBV5-1	.	TRBJ1-3	CASSPTGAPGNTIYF	TGCGCCAGCAGCCCGACAGGGGCTCCGGGGAACACCATATATTTT
.	TRBV30	many	TRBJ2-1	CAWSAQGDEQFF	TGTGCCTGGAGTGCACAGGGTGATGAGCAGTTCTTC
TRBD2	TRBV20-1	many	TRBJ2-3	CSATSSSGATDTQYF	TGCAGTGCTACCTCGAGTAGCGGGGCAACAGATACGCAGTATTTT
.	TRBV7-2	many	TRBJ1-2	CASSLGPRANYGYTF	TGTGCCAGCAGCTTAGGACCCAGGGCCAACTATGGCTACACCTTC
TRBD1	TRBV28	many	TRBJ1-1	CASLPGQVNTEAFF	TGTGCCAGCCTTCCGGGACAGGTGAACACTGAAGCTTTCTTT
.	TRBV12-3/TRBV12-4	.	TRBJ1-4	CASSAVWEKLFF	TGTGCCAGCAGTGCTGTTTGGGAAAAACTGTTTTTT
.	TRBV7-8	many	TRBJ2-4	CASSLAGGAKNIQYF	TGTGCCAGCAGCTTGGCAGGGGGGGCCAAAAACATTCAGTACTTC
.	TRBV7-2	.	TRBJ2-5	CASSLWEKTQYF	TGTGCCAGCAGCTTGTGGGAGAAGACCCAGTACTTC
.	TRBV5-1	.	TRBJ2-5	CASSLSRSQETQYF	TGCGCCAGCAGCTTGTCTAGAAGCCAAGAGACCCAGTACTTC
.	TRBV19	many	TRBJ1-2	CASSIGGGGTNYGYTF	TGTGCCAGTAGTATCGGAGGGGGAGGCACTAACTATGGCTACACCTTC
.	TRBV18	.	TRBJ1-3	CASSPDQGNTIYF	TGTGCCAGCTCACCCGACCAGGGAAACACCATATATTTT
.	TRBV29-1	many	TRBJ2-7	CSVEESYEQYF	TGCAGCGTTGAGGAATCCTACGAGCAGTACTTC
.	TRBV6-5	many	TRBJ2-7	CASTTGSGLEQYF	TGTGCCAGCACTACAGGGTCGGGATTGGAGCAGTACTTC
TRBD2	TRBV7-2	many	TRBJ2-7	CASRLAGGPYEQYF	TGTGCCAGCAGGCTAGCGGGGGGCCCCTACGAGCAGTACTTC
.	TRBV18	.	TRBJ1-5	CASSSGANQPQHF	TGTGCCAGCTCATCCGGAGCCAATCAGCCCCAGCATTTT
.	TRBV7-9	.	TRBJ1-1	CASSLVSGTTEAFF	TGTGCCAGCAGCTTAGTTTCAGGGACCACTGAAGCTTTCTTT
.	TRBV5-6	few	TRBJ2-4	CASSLVAGMAKNIQYF	TGTGCCAGCAGCTTGGTCGCAGGGATGGCCAAAAACATTCAGTACTTC
.	TRBV5-1	many	TRBJ1-1	CASSLAYDSRGAFF	TGCGCCAGCAGCTTGGCCTACGACTCACGAGGCGCTTTCTTT
.	TRBV12-3/TRBV12-4	many	TRBJ2-7	CAIRRGGSYEQYF	TGTGCGATAAGGAGGGGGGGCTCCTACGAGCAGTACTTC
.	TRBV11-2	many	TRBJ1-2	CASSLHSNYGYTF	TGTGCCAGCAGCTTACACAGTAACTATGGCTACACCTTC
.	TRBV7-9	many	TRBJ1-5	CASSPQGDNQPQHF	TGTGCCAGCAGCCCACAGGGAGACAATCAGCCCCAGCATTTT